Shown below are 23 T cell receptor beta chains from a single sample sequenced in a study of blood T cells in healthy people across ages. A second PCR of 7 to 11 cycles used a sample-barcoded 5' primer and a J-beta primer mix. TCRdb recomputed calls from the 5' RACE reads with MiXCR, one row per CDR3 protein. Of some 1.5 million distinct CDR3 sequences detected, approximately 39% appear once; the ten largest clones hold approximately 4%. Material: blood. The receptors here all came from a woman aged 18-29 years in good health.

The V call is TRBV24-1, the J call TRBJ2-1; D is undetermined. The CDR3 totals 11 residues. In germline, CDR1 is KGHDR, CDR2 SFDVKD. Trimming took 10 bases from V and 8 from J, leaving 11 bases between them. CDR3 nucleotide sequence: TGTGCCACGGGATCACTCGATGAGCAGTTCTTC. Translated: CATGSLDEQFF.

This chain joins TRBV4-3 and TRBJ2-1; tentatively, D is TRBD2 (7 bases). CDR1 is LGHNA and CDR2 is YSLEER in the germline V gene. V lost 4 bases and J lost 6, with 19 bases in between. This CDR3 is built from 16 residues. The CDR3 region has the DNA TGCGCCAGCAGCCCCTATGCGGGGGCCTTAAGCAATGAGCAGTTCTTC. This codes for CASSPYAGALSNEQFF.

V gene TRBV28 combines with J gene TRBJ2-4; the D gene is possibly TRBD2 (5 bases). The end of the DNA aligns better with TRBJ2-7, so the J call may be wrong. Germline CDR1 is MDHEN and CDR2 is SYDVKM. This CDR3 comprises 13 residues. CDR3 nucleotides: TGTGCCAGCACTGGGAGTCATGCTGCCGAGCAGTACTTC. It encodes CASTGSHAAEQYF.

This clonotype was seen many times. The V gene is TRBV12-3 or TRBV12-4, the J gene TRBJ2-7; D may be TRBD2 (5 bases). Trimming took off 5 bases at V and 4 bases at J, with 9 bases between the two ends. The CDR3 is 12 residues long. CDR3 sequence (DNA): TGTGCCAGCAGTGCCGGACTGTACGAGCAGTACTTC. This codes for CASSAGLYEQYF.

This clonotype was counted a few times. The CDR3 nucleotides read TGTGCCGGGTCGTCGTCATTCGGGCCTCCAAAGGAGACCCAGTACTTC. Translating gives CAGSSSFGPPKETQYF. V gene TRBV7-9 combines with J gene TRBJ2-5, with D hard to call. The CDR3 spans 16 residues. Germline CDR1 is SEHNR and CDR2 is FQNEAQ (reference sequence). Trimming shortened V by 11 bases and J by 5 bases, and 27 bases separated the two germline ends.

This chain's CDR3 is CASSQDPGGYYGYTF. The CDR3 DNA reads as TGCGCCAGCAGCCAAGATCCGGGGGGCTACTATGGCTACACCTTC. J is TRBJ1-2 and V is TRBV4-3; possible D gene TRBD1, 6 bases. Between the trimmed V and J ends, which lost 0 bases and 3 bases, there was a span of 11 bases. This CDR3 spans 15 amino acids. The germline V gene encodes CDR1 LGHNA and CDR2 YSLEER.

V usage is TRBV9 and J usage is TRBJ1-2; TRBD1 is a possible D gene (5 bases). The germline CDR1 and CDR2 sequences are SGDLS and YYNGEE. The V end lost 4 bases, the J end lost 4 bases, and 17 bases lay between the germline ends. CDR3 length: 15 residues. CDR3 nucleotide sequence: TGTGCCAGCAGCCCGCGACCGGGGGAAGGCTATGGCTACACCTTC. Translation gives CASSPRPGEGYGYTF. Full variable domain (outside the CDR3, taken from reference TRBV9 and TRBJ1-2): DSGVTQTPKHLITATGQRVTLRCSPRSGDLSVYWYQQSLDQGLQFLIQYYNGEERAKGNILERFSAQQFPDLHSELNLSSLELGDSALYFCASSPRPGEGYGYTFGSGTRLTVV.

This clonotype turned up a few times. The chain has TRBV27 and TRBJ2-1; 10 bases map to TRBD2. CDR1 MNHEY and CDR2 SMNVEV come from the germline V gene (reference sequence). J lost 4 bases, V lost 3 bases, and 12 bases had no gene match. The CDR3 is 18 amino acids. The CDR3 loop is CASSFGLAGANRYNEQFF. CDR3 DNA: TGTGCCAGCAGTTTCGGGCTAGCGGGGGCGAATAGGTACAATGAGCAGTTCTTC.

This clonotype occurred a few times. The rearrangement uses TRBV27 and TRBJ2-1, with 11 nucleotides matching TRBD2. The J segment lost 3 bases and the V segment lost 2 bases, leaving 9 bases of the junction unmatched. CDR3 length: 18 amino acids. Germline V CDR1 and CDR2: MNHEY, SMNVEV (reference sequence). The CDR3 DNA follows: TGTGCCAGCAGTTTAGGCCCCGGACTAGCGGGTAGCTACAATGAGCAGTTCTTC. Encoded protein: CASSLGPGLAGSYNEQFF.

This clonotype turned up a few times. This chain joins TRBV20-1 and TRBJ1-1; TRBD1 aligns across 8 bases. J was trimmed by 5 bases and V by 2 bases; bases with no gene match: 7. Per germline, CDR1 DFQATT and CDR2 SNEGSKA (reference sequence). This CDR3 has 14 amino acids. The CDR3 nucleotides are TGCAGTGCTAGACGACAGGGGTTTTGGACTGAAGCTTTCTTT. It encodes CSARRQGFWTEAFF.

V and J are TRBV4-2 and TRBJ1-5; no clear D. The CDR3 is 12 amino acids. Trimming stripped 0 bases from V and 14 bases from J, with 11 bases between. The V gene's germline CDR1 is LGHNA and CDR2 YNFKEQ. The CDR3 here is CASSQDAAEKHF. In DNA form, the CDR3 reads TGTGCCAGCAGCCAAGATGCGGCAGAGAAGCATTTT.

CDR3 DNA: TGTGCCAGCAGTTTACCGGGACTAGGGGACTCCGGGGAGCTGTTTTTT. As protein: CASSLPGLGDSGELFF. This chain connects TRBV28 to TRBJ2-2; 8 bases fit TRBD2. The CDR3 length is 16 residues. CDR1 is MDHEN and CDR2 is SYDVKM in the germline V gene. V lost 2 bases and J lost 6; bases outside the gene matches: 8.

The chain is built from TRBV7-2 and TRBJ2-2, with D uncertain. This CDR3 region has 17 residues. Trimming took off 3 bases at V and 6 bases at J, with 20 bases between the two ends. CDR1 and CDR2 (germline): SGHTA, FQGNSA. The CDR3, as DNA: TGTGCCAGCAGCTTGACCCCAACCATCAGTAGAGCCGGGGAGCTGTTTTTT. This gives the protein CASSLTPTISRAGELFF.

This clonotype was seen repeatedly, ten times or more. The chain is built from TRBV27 and TRBJ1-1; D ambiguous. Between the trimmed V and J ends, which lost 6 bases and 8 bases, there was a span of 10 bases. The CDR3 is made up of 11 amino acids. CDR1 and CDR2 (germline): MNHEY, SMNVEV (reference sequence). The CDR3 is CASSPGREAFF. For the CDR3, the DNA is TGTGCCAGCAGCCCTGGACGGGAAGCTTTCTTT.

This clonotype was picked up a small number of times. The gene calls are TRBV25-1 and TRBJ2-1; 8 bases are shared with TRBD2. Trimming cost V 1 base and J 6 bases; bases outside gene matches: 5. Germline CDR1 and CDR2: MGHDK and SYGVNS. The CDR3 extends over 15 amino acids. The CDR3 DNA is TGTGCCAGCAGTGAATTTAGTAGCGGGGCCAATGAGCAGTTCTTC. It is translated as CASSEFSSGANEQFF.

J is TRBJ2-1 and V is TRBV20-1; tentative D call: TRBD2 (6 bases). The CDR3 extends over 14 amino acids. Trimming removed 5 bases at V and 4 bases at J, with 15 bases between. Per germline, CDR1 DFQATT and CDR2 SNEGSKA (reference sequence). CDR3 nucleotides: TGCAGTGCTCGACTCCGGGGGTTATACAATGAGCAGTTCTTC. Protein sequence: CSARLRGLYNEQFF.

This clonotype was seen a single time. J is TRBJ1-2 and V is TRBV6-6; 7 bases align to TRBD1. V trimming: 10 bases; J trimming: 4 bases; junction bases outside the gene matches: 9. CDR3 length equals 13 residues. Germline values: CDR1 MNHNY, CDR2 SVGAGI (reference sequence). As DNA, the CDR3 is TGTGCCAACAGGGGACAGTCGTTCTATGGCTACACCTTC. It specifies CANRGQSFYGYTF.

This clonotype occurred many times. The chain links TRBV29-1 to TRBJ2-1, with D tentatively TRBD1 or TRBD2 (6 bases each). The CDR3 consists of 14 residues. V was shortened by 4 bases and J by 5 bases, with 15 bases between the two germline ends. Per the germline V gene, CDR1 is SQVTM and CDR2 is ANQGSEA. In DNA, the CDR3 is TGCAGCGTTGTCCCGGGGGCTGGACACAATGAGCAGTTCTTC. It encodes CSVVPGAGHNEQFF.

This chain joins TRBV27 and TRBJ2-5; 7 bases are shared with TRBD2. The J call may not be correct, given that the DNA end is closer to TRBJ2-7. This CDR3 has 14 amino acids. Germline V gene sequence: CDR1 MNHEY, CDR2 SMNVEV (reference sequence). Written as DNA, the CDR3 is TGTGCCAGCAGTACCCGGGACTACCCCTGCGAGCAGTACTTC. This sequence encodes CASSTRDYPCEQYF.

This chain joins TRBV2 and TRBJ1-2, with 7 bases identical to TRBD1. Germline trimming cut 9 bases from V and 6 bases from J; bases unmatched to any gene: 10. Germline loops: CDR1 SNHLY, CDR2 FYNNEI. CDR3 length equals 13 residues. CDR3 sequence (DNA): TGTGCCAGTATAGACAGGGAGGTCGATGGCTACACCTTC. It encodes CASIDREVDGYTF.

The rearrangement uses TRBV6-6 and TRBJ2-1; D remains unclear. CDR3 length: 15 residues. Trimming removed 2 bases from V and 2 bases from J, with 10 bases in between. Germline loops: CDR1 MNHNY, CDR2 SVGAGI (reference sequence). As DNA, the CDR3 is TGTGCCAGCAGTTACAACGACGGAACCTACAATGAGCAGTTCTTC. The encoded protein is CASSYNDGTYNEQFF.

This clonotype occurred a few times. V is TRBV15 and J is TRBJ1-5; no clear D gene. The V gene lost 3 bases and the J gene lost 9 bases, with 12 bases spanning the gap. This CDR3 region has 13 residues. Germline CDR1 LNHNV, CDR2 YYDKDF (reference sequence). For the CDR3, the DNA is TGTGCCACCAGCAGTCTCCGCTTAGCGCCCCAGCATTTT. Amino acid sequence: CATSSLRLAPQHF.

This clonotype was found once. V is TRBV29-1 and J is TRBJ1-1, with TRBD1 as a possible D gene (6 bases). Trimming took 3 bases from V and 6 from J, leaving 17 bases between them. This CDR3 spans 14 amino acids. Germline V gives CDR1 SQVTM, CDR2 ANQGSEA. CDR3 in DNA: TGCAGCGTTGACGGTTGGACAGTATCCCCTGAAGCTTTCTTT. This codes for CSVDGWTVSPEAFF.